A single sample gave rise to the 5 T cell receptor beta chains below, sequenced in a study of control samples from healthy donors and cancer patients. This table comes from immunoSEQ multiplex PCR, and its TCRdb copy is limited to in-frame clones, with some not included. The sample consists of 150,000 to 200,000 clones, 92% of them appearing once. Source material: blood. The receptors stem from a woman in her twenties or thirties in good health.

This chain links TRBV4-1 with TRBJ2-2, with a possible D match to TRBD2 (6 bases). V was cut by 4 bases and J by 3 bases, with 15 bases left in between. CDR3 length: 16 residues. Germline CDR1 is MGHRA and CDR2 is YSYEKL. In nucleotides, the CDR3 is TGCGCCAGCAGCCCAGTCGGAGGGCGGTACACCGGGGAGCTGTTTTTT. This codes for CASSPVGGRYTGELFF.

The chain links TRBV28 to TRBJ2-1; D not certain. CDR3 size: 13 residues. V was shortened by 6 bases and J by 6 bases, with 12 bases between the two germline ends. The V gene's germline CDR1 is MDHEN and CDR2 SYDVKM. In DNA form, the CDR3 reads TGTGCCAGCAGCCGCGGACCGGTCAATGAGCAGTTCTTC. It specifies CASSRGPVNEQFF.

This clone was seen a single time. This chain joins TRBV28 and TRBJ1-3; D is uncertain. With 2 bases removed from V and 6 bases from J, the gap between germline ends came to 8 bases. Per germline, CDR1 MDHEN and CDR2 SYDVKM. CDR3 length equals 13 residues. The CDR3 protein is CASSLGGKNTIYF. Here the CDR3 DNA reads TGTGCCAGCAGTTTAGGCGGTAAAAACACCATATATTTT.

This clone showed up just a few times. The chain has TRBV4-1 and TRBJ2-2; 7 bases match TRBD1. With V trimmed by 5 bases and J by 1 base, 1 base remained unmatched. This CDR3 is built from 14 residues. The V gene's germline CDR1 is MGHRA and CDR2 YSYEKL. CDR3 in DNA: TGCGCCAGCAGCTGGGACAGGAACACCGGGGAGCTGTTTTTT. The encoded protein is CASSWDRNTGELFF.

CDR3 bases: TGTGCCTGGAGTCACGGCGGGAGGGGTTCCTACAATGAGCAGTTCTTC. Protein product: CAWSHGGRGSYNEQFF. This chain uses TRBV30 with TRBJ2-1; 9 bases are shared with TRBD2. CDR3 size: 16 residues. V gave up 2 bases and J gave up 1 base; unmatched junction bases: 6. Germline CDR1 is GTSNPN and CDR2 is SVGIG (reference sequence).